These 27 T cell receptor beta chains came from one sample sequenced in a study of T cells in tuberculosis. Only in-frame clones appear in the TCRdb table, and some are missing; sequencing was by immunoSEQ multiplex PCR. The data contain about 34,000 clones, more than 85% of them singletons. As for time point: new active TB diagnosis, blood taken before or within 7 days of starting treatment. Sequencing used PBMCs, obtained at tuberculosis diagnosis. The receptors shown here come from an adult with tuberculosis.

The CDR3 is CASSYGSGGGTGELFF. CDR3 coding DNA: TGTGCCAGCAGTTATGGGAGCGGGGGGGGAACCGGGGAGCTGTTTTTT. J is TRBJ2-2 and V is TRBV6-6; 10 nucleotides match TRBD2. The CDR3 runs 16 residues. CDR1 is MNHNY and CDR2 is SVGAGI in the germline V gene (reference sequence). V lost 3 bases and J lost 5; bases outside the gene matches: 6.

V usage is TRBV2 and J usage is TRBJ1-2; 10 bases are a match to TRBD1. Germline-derived CDR1 and CDR2 are SNHLY and FYNNEI. The CDR3 contains 15 residues. The V segment lost 2 bases and the J segment 4 bases; nucleotides outside the gene matches: 4. The DNA of the CDR3 is TGTGCCAGCAGTGAAACCGGGACAGGGGCCTATGGCTACACCTTC. It yields the protein CASSETGTGAYGYTF. Together with reference TRBV2 and TRBJ1-2, the CDR3 gives the full variable domain: EPEVTQTPSHQVTQMGQEVILRCVPISNHLYFYWYRQILGQKVEFLVSFYNNEISEKSEIFDDQFSVERPDGSNFTLKIRSTKLEDSAMYFCASSETGTGAYGYTFGSGTRLTVV.

The chain links TRBV9 to TRBJ1-1; D uncertain. Germline V gene lookup returns CDR1 SGDLS and CDR2 YYNGEE. The CDR3 has 13 amino acids. The ends were cut back, 4 bases at V and 3 bases at J, with 10 bases in the middle. Here the CDR3 DNA reads TGTGCCAGCAGCTCCGGAGTGGACACTGAAGCTTTCTTT. It is translated as CASSSGVDTEAFF.

The rearrangement links TRBV11-2 to TRBJ2-1; 10 bases are a match to TRBD2. With V trimmed by 7 bases and J by 2 bases, 14 bases remained unmatched. CDR1 and CDR2 from the germline V gene are SGHAT and FQNNGV. This CDR3 region has 18 residues. CDR3 in DNA: TGTGCCAGCACCCCCCGGGTAGCGGGAGGCAGGGCCTACAATGAGCAGTTCTTC. Its protein is CASTPRVAGGRAYNEQFF. The full variable domain, with the rest looked up from reference TRBV11-2 and TRBJ2-1, is EAGVAQSPRYKIIEKRQSVAFWCNPISGHATLYWYQQILGQGPKLLIQFQNNGVVDDSQLPKDRFSAERLKGVDSTLKIQPAKLEDSAVYLCASTPRVAGGRAYNEQFFGPGTRLTVL.

The chain combines TRBV18 with TRBJ2-1; 9 nucleotides match TRBD1. V lost 0 bases and J lost 7; bases outside the gene matches: 7. Germline V gene lookup returns CDR1 KGHSH and CDR2 LQKENI. The CDR3 length is 16 residues. In DNA form, the CDR3 reads TGTGCCAGCTCACCACCGAACAGGGGGCTGGGGAATGAGCAGTTCTTC. Translated: CASSPPNRGLGNEQFF. Full variable domain (missing parts from reference TRBV18 and TRBJ2-1): NAGVMQNPRHLVRRRGQEARLRCSPMKGHSHVYWYRQLPEEGLKFMVYLQKENIIDESGMPKERFSAEFPKEGPSILRIQQVVRGDSAAYFCASSPPNRGLGNEQFFGPGTRLTVL.

In DNA, the CDR3 is TGCGCCAGCAGCTCACAGGGGGCCGACTATGGCTACACCTTC. Translation: CASSSQGADYGYTF. The chain recombines TRBV5-1 with TRBJ1-2; TRBD1 agrees at 9 bases. Germline assignment: CDR1 SGHRS and CDR2 YFSETQ. Germline trimming cut 3 bases from V and 3 bases from J; bases unmatched to any gene: 3. The CDR3 totals 14 residues.

The chain combines TRBV5-4 with TRBJ2-1, with TRBD1 matching over 7 bases. Germline V CDR1 and CDR2: SGHNT, YYREEE (reference sequence). This CDR3 is 15 amino acids long. After removal of 6 bases from V and 4 bases from J, the junction contained 10 bases not matched to a gene. The CDR3 DNA is TGTGCCAGCACCAAAGGGGGCCTATCTTACAATGAGCAGTTCTTC. Translation gives CASTKGGLSYNEQFF.

V and J are TRBV18 and TRBJ2-3; D might be TRBD2 (6 bases). Deletions cut 3 bases from V and 3 bases from J, with 13 bases between. The CDR3 has 15 amino acids. Germline V gene data show CDR1 as KGHSH and CDR2 as LQKENI. The CDR3 region has the DNA TGTGCCAGCTCACCCTCAGGAGGGTGGACAGATACGCAGTATTTT. It specifies CASSPSGGWTDTQYF.

This chain uses TRBV5-1 with TRBJ2-3; a possible D gene is TRBD1 (5 bases). The CDR3 has 13 residues. Germline CDR1 reads SGHRS; CDR2 reads YFSETQ. With 1 base removed from V and 4 bases from J, the gap between germline ends came to 7 bases. The CDR3 sequence is CASSLQGADTQYF. CDR3 nucleotide sequence: TGCGCCAGCAGCTTGCAGGGCGCAGATACGCAGTATTTT.

The chain recombines TRBV30 with TRBJ2-4, with TRBD2 identical over 15 bases. CDR1 is GTSNPN and CDR2 is SVGIG in the germline V gene (reference sequence). This CDR3 contains 16 residues. J was trimmed by 6 bases and V by 0 bases; bases with no gene match: 3. The CDR3 loop is CAWSVGTSGGLNIQYF. The CDR3 DNA is TGTGCCTGGAGTGTTGGGACTAGCGGGGGGCTAAACATTCAGTACTTC.

The chain carries TRBV5-6 and TRBJ2-1; the D gene is possibly TRBD2 (5 bases). Deletions cut 1 base from V and 0 bases from J, with 11 bases between. The germline gives CDR1 SGHDT, CDR2 YYEEEE. This CDR3 spans 16 amino acids. For the CDR3, the DNA is TGTGCCAGCAGCTTGTATCCGGGAATCTCCTACAATGAGCAGTTCTTC. Translation gives CASSLYPGISYNEQFF.

This sequence joins TRBV23-1 and TRBJ2-3; 7 bases are shared with TRBD2. TRBV23-1 is marked as an open reading frame, function uncertain. The CDR3 is 17 residues long. V lost 4 bases to trimming and J lost 3 bases; unmatched junction nucleotides: 13. CDR3 region: CASSRPRTSGVTDTQYF. The DNA for the CDR3 is TGCGCCAGCAGTCGACCACGGACTAGTGGGGTGACAGATACGCAGTATTTT.

The chain has TRBV5-1 and TRBJ2-5; TRBD2 might be the D (5 bases). The CDR3 has 15 amino acids. V was trimmed by 0 bases and J by 2 bases, leaving 11 bases between them. Per the germline V gene, CDR1 is SGHRS and CDR2 is YFSETQ. The CDR3 spells CASSLAQAVQETQYF. In nucleotides, the CDR3 is TGCGCCAGCAGCTTGGCTCAAGCGGTACAAGAGACCCAGTACTTC. Using reference TRBV5-1 and TRBJ2-5 for the parts outside the CDR3, the full variable domain is KAGVTQTPRYLIKTRGQQVTLSCSPISGHRSVSWYQQTPGQGLQFLFEYFSETQRNKGNFPGRFSGRQFSNSRSEMNVSTLELGDSALYLCASSLAQAVQETQYFGPGTRLLVL.

This clone showed up just once. This rearrangement joins TRBV6-1 to TRBJ2-7; maybe TRBD1 (5 bases). The length of the CDR3 is 13 residues. Per germline, CDR1 MNHNS and CDR2 SASEGT. The germline V and J ends were trimmed by 0 bases and 3 bases, with 6 bases remaining between them. This CDR3 is CASSEARGYEQYF. CDR3 in DNA: TGTGCCAGCAGTGAAGCAAGGGGCTACGAGCAGTACTTC.

This clone was seen just once. The V and J genes are TRBV6-5 and TRBJ1-3; no clear D. The germline V gene has CDR1 MNHEY and CDR2 SVGAGI. The CDR3 length is 16 residues. Trimming took 0 bases from V and 0 from J, leaving 9 bases between them. Here the CDR3 reads CASSYSIASSGNTIYF. The CDR3, as DNA: TGTGCCAGCAGTTACTCGATTGCGAGCTCTGGAAACACCATATATTTT.

This sequence joins TRBV4-1 and TRBJ1-1; perhaps TRBD1 as D (5 bases). Per the germline V gene, CDR1 is MGHRA and CDR2 is YSYEKL. The CDR3 loop spans 14 amino acids. The V end was cut by 1 base, the J end by 3 bases, with 9 bases between. The CDR3 DNA reads TGCGCCAGCAGCCAAGGGGGAGGGGACACTGAAGCTTTCTTT. Translated: CASSQGGGDTEAFF.

The gene calls are TRBV27 and TRBJ2-3, with 7 nucleotides matching TRBD2. The CDR3 contains 19 residues. Germline assignment: CDR1 MNHEY and CDR2 SMNVEV (reference sequence). V lost 4 bases and J lost 1; bases outside the gene matches: 17. The CDR3 is CASSWGGSTPDPRTDTQYF. Written as DNA, the CDR3 is TGTGCCAGCAGTTGGGGGGGTTCCACCCCGGACCCACGCACAGATACGCAGTATTTT.

In this sample, this clone turned up a few times. The chain couples TRBV12-5 to TRBJ2-1, with 11 bases aligning to TRBD1. V lost 5 bases and J lost 8; bases outside the gene matches: 11. Germline V gives CDR1 LGHNT, CDR2 FRNRAP. The CDR3 runs to 16 residues. CDR3 sequence (DNA): TGTGCTAGTGGTGGTGGACAGGGGGCGAGGACCTATGAGCAGTTCTTC. It yields the protein CASGGGQGARTYEQFF.

The gene calls are TRBV15 and TRBJ2-1, with a tentative D call TRBD2 (6 bases). V dropped 7 bases and J dropped 5 bases, with 12 bases sitting between them. Germline V gene data show CDR1 as LNHNV and CDR2 as YYDKDF (reference sequence). CDR3 length: 13 residues. The CDR3 DNA reads TGTGCCACCACCCTTGGAGGGAACAATGAGCAGTTCTTC. This sequence encodes CATTLGGNNEQFF.

This clone was recorded only once. This chain connects TRBV5-4 to TRBJ2-7; TRBD1 matches 11 bases. Germline V gene lookup returns CDR1 SGHNT and CDR2 YYREEE (reference sequence). This CDR3 region has 14 residues. V was pared by 4 bases and J by 7 bases, with 7 bases of the junction left unmatched. The CDR3 loop is CASSVGQGAYEQYF. DNA for the CDR3: TGTGCCAGCAGCGTCGGACAGGGGGCGTATGAGCAGTACTTC.

The J gene is TRBJ2-3, the V gene TRBV27, with D perhaps TRBD2 (7 bases). V lost 3 bases to trimming and J lost 2 bases, with 12 bases between them. CDR1 and CDR2 from the germline V gene are MNHEY and SMNVEV (reference sequence). The CDR3 contains 15 residues. The CDR3 DNA is TGTGCCAGCAGTTTCGGGGGGCTCACCACAGATACGCAGTATTTT. Amino acids: CASSFGGLTTDTQYF.

This chain uses TRBV19 with TRBJ1-6, with 8 positions matching TRBD1. With V trimmed by 5 bases and J by 7 bases, 10 bases remained unmatched. The CDR3 is made up of 16 amino acids. CDR1 LNHDA and CDR2 SQIVND come from the germline V gene (reference sequence). For the CDR3, the DNA is TGTGCCAGTAGTCGGAAGCCGGGACAGGAAAATTCACCCCTCCACTTT. Protein sequence: CASSRKPGQENSPLHF.

In this sample, this clone turned up once. V gene TRBV11-2 combines with J gene TRBJ1-5, with a possible D match to TRBD1 (5 bases). Germline V gene sequence: CDR1 SGHAT, CDR2 FQNNGV. Trimming took off 0 bases at V and 4 bases at J, with 10 bases between the two ends. The CDR3 has 15 amino acids. The CDR3 protein is CASSLDRAGNQPQHF. The CDR3 nucleotides read TGTGCCAGCAGCTTAGACAGGGCGGGAAATCAGCCCCAGCATTTT.

About this clone itself: At one boundary the junction diverges from the germline segment, which might be a read error. This chain joins TRBV6-6 and TRBJ1-5; 7 bases are shared with TRBD1. The CDR3 sequence is 13 residues long. Germline CDR1 and CDR2: MNHNY and SVGAGI (reference sequence). CDR3: CASSNVQGKVFSF. The DNA for the CDR3 is TGTGCCAGCAGTAATGTACAGGGGAAAGTCTTCTCTTTT.

This sequence joins TRBV18 and TRBJ1-3; possible D gene TRBD1, 6 bases. The CDR3 contains 16 residues. In germline, CDR1 is KGHSH, CDR2 LQKENI. Trimming pared 4 bases from V and 0 bases from J, leaving 13 bases between. CDR3 loop: CASSLYRDPSGNTIYF. The CDR3 nucleotides read TGTGCCAGCTCACTCTACAGGGACCCCTCTGGAAACACCATATATTTT.

The rearrangement uses TRBV7-8 and TRBJ1-1, with TRBD1 matching over 8 bases. V lost 3 bases, J lost 2 bases, and 2 bases stayed unmatched. The germline V gene encodes CDR1 SGHVS and CDR2 FQNEAQ. CDR3 length: 14 amino acids. CDR3 DNA sequence: TGTGCCAGCAGCTTTGGGACAGGAAACACTGAAGCTTTCTTT. This sequence encodes CASSFGTGNTEAFF.

The rearrangement joins TRBV6-5 to TRBJ1-3, with 7 bases aligning to TRBD1. CDR1 and CDR2 (germline): MNHEY, SVGAGI. CDR3 length: 15 amino acids. J lost 3 bases, V lost 8 bases, and 10 bases had no gene match. The CDR3 reads CASSGRGPFGNTIYF. The CDR3 coding sequence is TGTGCCAGCTCCGGGAGGGGGCCTTTTGGAAACACCATATATTTT.